This TCR beta chain was recovered during a study of T-cell memory formation after mild COVID-19. Whole-study results and caveats: Among clones contracting day 15 to 85, CD4/CD8 was balanced, whereas later expanders leaned CD4+.

Unmatched junction bases numbered 10, after V lost 4 bases and J lost 6 bases. This CDR3 is built from 16 residues. Germline CDR1 and CDR2: LGHDT and YNNKEL (reference sequence). Remarks on this clonotype: The antigen remains unidentified.

TCRdb redid the calling of the 5' RACE reads with MiXCR, one entry per CDR3 protein. The table records more than 300,000 distinct CDR3 sequences, more than 13% of them present only once. Sequenced material: PBMCs or a T cell subset sorted from them (not recorded which). This chain connects TRBV3-1 to TRBJ1-2, with TRBD1 identical over 11 bases. The receptor was isolated from a man between 18 and 29 years old who had mild COVID-19 (a few samples of this study predate the infection). Cell type and time point are not known. The DNA for the CDR3 is TGTGCCAGCAGCCGCCGTCGCCGGACAGGGGGCGATGGCTACACCTTC. Amino acids: CASSRRRRTGGDGYTF. The full variable domain, completed using reference TRBV3-1 and TRBJ1-2, is DTAVSQTPKYLVTQMGNDKSIKCEQNLGHDTMYWYKQDSKKFLKIMFSYNNKELIINETVPNRFSPKSPDKAHLNLHINSLELGDSAVYFCASSRRRRTGGDGYTFGSGTRLTVV.